The sequence of this T cell receptor (beta chain) was determined in a study of blood T cell repertoires in COVID-19 (dated by TCRdb to between 2020 and 2021). For the wider study: Samples from collaborators originated in the United States, Italy and Spain and spanned both the acute and convalescent phases of COVID-19. The material from the prospective study consisted of cDNA or gDNA derived from T cells, B-cell-depleted T cells, or PBMCs. Deeply sampled blood TCRbeta repertoires from subjects exposed to, actively infected with, or recovered from COVID-19 were included in the dataset. The repertoires were released in a freely available public database intended as a resource for research on the immune response to SARS-CoV-2. Samples were obtained from the ongoing ImmuneRACE study (first 160 participants) and from 1,254 subjects provided by 6 global collaborators. Nearly every sample came with metadata listing a de-identified subject ID, COVID-19 status, age in years and sex. HLA class I and class II types, where available, came from metadata supplied by the sample provider rather than from assay-based typing.

What the authors observed across the whole study: The quantity of clinical and demographic metadata differed by source and by participant and was supplied without curation.

A remark on this clone: Its antigen target is currently unknown. Base qualities were left out, and no much larger clone turns up one base away.

The CDR3 sequence holds 16 residues, the cysteine and phenylalanine included. Here the CDR3 DNA is all that survives: 48 bases in frame from base 1. CDR1 LNHNV and CDR2 YYDKDF were looked up in the germline V gene (reference sequence). V lost 1 base and J lost 3 bases, and the count of bases not matched to a germline gene is 3. The immunoSEQ Assay, a bias-controlled multiplex PCR, was used to amplify TCRbeta CDR3 regions from genomic DNA. Per the original workflow: The number of nucleated cells in each sample was estimated from the amplification of reference gene primers within the assay. To quantify the absolute abundance of each unique TCRbeta CDR3 rearrangement, sequence reads were collapsed and filtered. For each sample, productive Simpson clonality was calculated as the square root of Simpson's diversity index over productive rearrangements. Not all clones reach the TCRdb copy of this immuneACCESS table, which keeps in-frame sequences only. Checked studies attribute under half of the gap to unresolved V genes and leave the rest unexplained. V, J and clone size derive from that table, while D and trimming were established from the DNA sequence. In this sample the table shows about 400,000 clones, about 83% of which occur a single time. Roughly 9.4% of the sample comes from the top ten.

Enrolling through a virtual design, the prospective study's participants ranged in age from roughly 18 to 95 years and lived across some 23 United States geographic areas. In the prospective study, participants were assigned to cohorts based on the clinical history participants reported in a screening survey and a study questionnaire. Recovered participants in ImmuneRACE Cohort 3 were defined by two consecutive negative NP/OP PCR tests, clearance by a healthcare professional, or resolution of symptoms. In the prospective study, mobile phlebotomists collected whole blood, serum and a nasopharyngeal or oropharyngeal swab from each participant. Participants in the prospective study had the option to provide additional blood draws and questionnaires over a roughly 2-month period. Before DNA extraction, blood samples from the prospective study were shipped at room temperature or frozen.

This TCR was sampled from a woman in her forties or fifties who had recovered from COVID-19. Sequenced input: PBMCs or T cells enriched from blood (not recorded which). The chain was built from TRBV15 and TRBJ2-3; 11 central nucleotides agree with TRBD2. The DNA reads as follows: TGTGCCACCAGCAGAGTTAGCGGGGGGGCTACAGATACGCAGTATTTT. Its protein reads: CATSRVSGGATDTQYF.